This record covers a single T cell receptor beta chain. The method was immunoSEQ multiplex PCR; TCRdb's version includes in-frame clones alone and lacks a portion of them. The sample lists about 150,000 clones, about 80% occurring once. This record comes from a study of blood T cell repertoires in COVID-19. Study background: The origin of the acute and convalescent COVID-19 samples was the United States, Italy and Spain. From T cells, B-cell-depleted T cells, or PBMCs came the material, which was cDNA or gDNA.

This CDR3 spans 12 amino acids. Germline loops: CDR1 SGHDT, CDR2 YYEEEE. The V gene lost 1 base and the J gene lost 10 bases, with 9 bases spanning the gap. The clonotype was recovered from a woman aged 60-75 years with COVID-19, enrolled during active disease. The V gene is TRBV5-6, the J gene TRBJ2-1, with D unclear. The material sequenced was peripheral blood. CDR3 region: CASSLRWREQFF. The CDR3 DNA sequence: TGTGCCAGCAGCTTGAGGTGGCGGGAGCAGTTCTTC.